The rows below give T cell receptor beta chains drawn from one sample of a study of cytomegalovirus exposure and HLA in healthy donors. This table comes from immunoSEQ multiplex PCR, and its TCRdb copy is limited to in-frame clones, with some not included. This sample carries tens of thousands of clones, around three fifths of them seen once, and the ten largest clones take about 6.3%. The sequencing sample was made of PBMCs. Receptors originate from a boy between 10 and 17 years old in good health and CMV-seropositive. Both conserved end residues are part of each CDR3. The order of the fields is D gene, V gene, clone size, J gene, CDR3 DNA, CDR3 protein. A D gene is named only where the DNA matches it firmly. A row's size may be missing; if present it is once, few, many or a size class.

>TRBD1|TRBV30|once|TRBJ1-2
TGTGCCTGGAGTGGGACAGGGAGAGAAGTTGGCTATGGCTACACCTTC
CAWSGTGREVGYGYTF
>.|TRBV20-1|.|TRBJ1-2
TGCAGTGCTAAGAGGGCCTATGGCTACACCTTC
CSAKRAYGYTF
>.|TRBV9|.|TRBJ2-1
TGTGCCAGCAGCGTAGGCAGCGATCCCTACAATGAGCAGTTCTTC
CASSVGSDPYNEQFF
>TRBD2|TRBV30|.|TRBJ2-3
TGTGCCTGGAGTGTACGGAGCGGGGCCCCCGGGGGTACGCAGTATTTT
CAWSVRSGAPGGTQYF
>TRBD2|TRBV19|.|TRBJ2-3
TGTGCCAGTACTCGCGGGGGGAGCACAGATACGCAGTATTTT
CASTRGGSTDTQYF
>TRBD1|TRBV10-3|.|TRBJ2-4
TGTGCCATCAGTGGTGGGGACAGGGTGGACATTCAGTACTTC
CAISGGDRVDIQYF
>TRBD1|TRBV11-2|.|TRBJ1-1
TGTGCCAGCAGCTTAGAGCGCGGGACAGGGGGGTCTTTCTTT
CASSLERGTGGSFF
>.|TRBV30|.|TRBJ1-6
TGTGCCTGGCGAGTACTCTCCTATAATTCACCCCTCCACTTT
CAWRVLSYNSPLHF
>TRBD1|TRBV7-3|.|TRBJ2-7
TGTGCCAGCAGCTTTTCTGGGGGACAGGGGGCCTACGAGCAGTACTTC
CASSFSGGQGAYEQYF
>.|TRBV7-2|.|TRBJ1-5
TGTGCCAGCAGCACGGCGGGGGGTCAGCCCCAGCATTTT
CASSTAGGQPQHF
>.|TRBV9|.|TRBJ1-4
TGTGCCAGCAGCCCCCGTGGACGGGGGGTGGATGAAAAACTGTTTTTT
CASSPRGRGVDEKLFF
>.|TRBV18|.|TRBJ2-7
TGTGCCAGCTCACCAGGGACACACGAGCAGTACTTC
CASSPGTHEQYF
>TRBD1|TRBV10-1|.|TRBJ1-4
TGCGCCAGCAGGACCAAAAATATAGACAGGGCCGCTAATGAAAAACTGTTTTTT
CASRTKNIDRAANEKLFF
>.|TRBV7-8|.|TRBJ2-2
TGTGCCAGCAAACAAGACACCGGGGAGCTGTTTTTT
CASKQDTGELFF
>.|TRBV5-4|.|TRBJ1-5
TGTGCCAGCAGCTTGGGTACAGGGTCAAATCAGCCCCAGCATTTT
CASSLGTGSNQPQHF
>TRBD1|TRBV6-6|.|TRBJ1-1
TGTGCCAGCAGTTACCCCGGGCAGGGGGACACTGAAGCTTTCTTT
CASSYPGQGDTEAFF